This T cell receptor (beta chain) was obtained from a study of blood T cell repertoires in COVID-19. Study in general: Italy, Spain and the United States were the sources of the convalescent and acute COVID-19 samples. T cells, B-cell-depleted T cells, or PBMCs supplied cDNA or gDNA.

The CDR3 sequence is 16 residues long. Trimming stripped 4 bases from V and 4 bases from J, with 14 bases between. Germline V gives CDR1 LNHDA, CDR2 SQIVND (reference sequence). Followed longitudinally, the Seattle patients had been enrolled during active infection. How the authors handled the data: Counts of nucleated cells, estimated from reference gene primer amplification, were obtained. TCRdb keeps only in-frame clones here, not all; method: immunoSEQ multiplex PCR. V and J calls and clone size are those listed in that table; D and trimming were worked out from the DNA. The table has fewer than 200,000 clones, 75% to 85% seen once.

The rearrangement joins TRBV19 to TRBJ2-6, with D maybe TRBD1 (6 bases). The receptor comes from a woman aged 60 to 75 with COVID-19, enrolled during active disease. Sequencing input: peripheral blood. The DNA of the CDR3 is TGTGCCAGTAGTAGTCCAGGGGCGGCCGGGGCCAACGTCCTGACTTTC. As protein: CASSSPGAAGANVLTF.